The clone carrying this TCR beta chain appeared a few times. Its antigen is still unknown. Unique molecular identifiers were built into the TCR beta cDNA libraries. TCRdb re-called the PCR reads with MiXCR, one entry per CDR3 protein. The repertoire consists of just over 250,000 distinct CDR3 sequences, with roughly a third occurring once and the leading ten covering under 5%. The sample originates from a study of post-analysis software for immune sequencing data. Germline V lookup: CDR1 SGHRS, CDR2 YFSETQ. The CDR3 loop spans 12 amino acids. The V gene lost 0 bases and the J gene lost 7 bases, with 4 bases spanning the gap. Study-level findings and limits: TRBV segments more frequent in patients than in controls numbered roughly 5 and included TRBV5-6, TRBV5-1 and TRBV20-1. Patients with multiple sclerosis recorded significantly lower normalized Chao1 diversity than controls, the study found.

The V and J genes are TRBV5-1 and TRBJ1-4; D gene unclear. The receptor was isolated from a girl aged 10-17 years with multiple sclerosis. Sequenced: blood. The DNA for the CDR3 is TGCGCCAGCAGCTTGGACACTGAAAAACTGTTTTTT. Translation: CASSLDTEKLFF.